One sample yielded the 10 T cell receptor beta chains listed below, sequenced in a study of T cell repertoires in cytomegalovirus infection. Each CDR3 protein is one row after TCRdb ran MiXCR on the reads. The table shows roughly 150,000 distinct CDR3 sequences, with less than 25% occurring only once. The sequencing sample was made of PBMCs. The receptors were sampled from a human donor in good health (CMV status not recorded). Some clones in this sample may be carry-over from other donors' samples.

This clonotype has only a few counts. J is TRBJ2-7 and V is TRBV14; no reliable D call. CDR3 length: 14 amino acids. Germline assignment: CDR1 SGHDN and CDR2 FVKESK. Trimming removed 4 bases at V and 0 bases at J, with 10 bases between. CDR3 loop: CASSRETVSYEQYF. The CDR3 coding sequence is TGTGCCAGCAGCCGGGAAACGGTCTCCTACGAGCAGTACTTC.

This clonotype has more than one count but fewer than ten. V gene TRBV12-3 or TRBV12-4 combines with J gene TRBJ2-5, with 13 bases matching TRBD2. Germline trimming cut 3 bases from V and 9 bases from J; bases unmatched to any gene: 10. The CDR3 sequence is 16 residues long. The CDR3 loop is CASSFLTSGGAEAQYF. The CDR3 region has the DNA TGTGCCAGCAGTTTCCTTACTAGCGGGGGGGCGGAGGCCCAGTACTTC.

The genes are TRBV19 and TRBJ2-1; D is undetermined. V gave up 3 bases and J gave up 11 bases, with 20 bases separating them. The CDR3 has 15 residues. Germline CDR1 is LNHDA and CDR2 is SQIVND (reference sequence). CDR3 nucleotides: TGTGCCAGTAGTATCCTGGCTAGTTCCCCCTCCCAGCAGTTCTTC. This gives the protein CASSILASSPSQQFF.

In this sample, this clonotype turned up once. Possible read error: a much larger clone is one base away. The chain has TRBV7-2 and TRBJ2-5; D uncertain. The germline CDR1 and CDR2 sequences are SGHTA and FQGNSA. Trimming removed 1 base at V and 6 bases at J, with 15 bases between. CDR3 length equals 15 residues. CDR3 bases: TGTGCCAGCAGCTTAGGCTCTACTAATCGGAAGACCCAGTACTTC. Translation: CASSLGSTNRKTQYF.

This sequence joins TRBV9 and TRBJ2-1; 13 bases fit TRBD2. CDR3 length equals 15 residues. Germline V lookup: CDR1 SGDLS, CDR2 YYNGEE. Trimming cost V 4 bases and J 7 bases; bases outside gene matches: 5. The DNA for the CDR3 is TGTGCCAGCAGCCTCCAGACTAGCGGGGGGAATGAGCAGTTCTTC. As protein: CASSLQTSGGNEQFF.

This chain connects TRBV14 to TRBJ1-2; D gene unclear. The V end lost 0 bases, the J end lost 1 base, and 12 bases lay between the germline ends. The CDR3 has 16 residues. Germline CDR1 reads SGHDN; CDR2 reads FVKESK. This chain's CDR3 is CASSQEGGRSNYGYTF. In DNA, the CDR3 is TGTGCCAGCAGCCAAGAGGGAGGACGGAGTAACTATGGCTACACCTTC. The whole variable domain, remainder taken from reference TRBV14 and TRBJ1-2, is EAGVTQFPSHSVIEKGQTVTLRCDPISGHDNLYWYRRVMGKEIKFLLHFVKESKQDESGMPNNRFLAERTGGTYSTLKVQPAELEDSGVYFCASSQEGGRSNYGYTFGSGTRLTVV.

This clonotype has a count of ten or more. V usage is TRBV7-2 and J usage is TRBJ1-1, with a tentative D call TRBD1 (5 bases). Trimming stripped 2 bases from V and 5 bases from J, with 12 bases between. Germline values: CDR1 SGHTA, CDR2 FQGNSA. The CDR3 is made up of 14 amino acids. CDR3 protein: CASSLRRGSTEAFF. CDR3 nucleotide sequence: TGTGCCAGCAGCTTACGAAGGGGAAGTACTGAAGCTTTCTTT.

This chain uses TRBV5-1 with TRBJ1-2; no clear D gene. Trimming cost V 4 bases and J 2 bases, with 12 bases left between them. Germline V gives CDR1 SGHRS, CDR2 YFSETQ. This CDR3 is built from 14 residues. The CDR3 region is CASSPQDHNYGYTF. CDR3 coding DNA: TGCGCCAGCAGCCCCCAAGACCACAACTATGGCTACACCTTC.

This clonotype was seen repeatedly, ten times or more. The chain recombines TRBV7-2 with TRBJ2-1; D is possibly TRBD2 (7 bases). V lost 3 bases to trimming and J lost 9 bases, with 18 bases between them. CDR3 size: 15 residues. Germline CDR1 reads SGHTA; CDR2 reads FQGNSA. CDR3 in amino acids: CASSFGWGGAREQFF. The CDR3 DNA sequence: TGTGCCAGCAGCTTCGGGTGGGGGGGGGCACGTGAGCAGTTCTTC.

In its sample, this clonotype was seen many times. CDR3 DNA: TGTGCCAGCAGTTCTCCCGGGACTAGCGGGGGGGCAGATACGCAGTATTTT. Its protein product is CASSSPGTSGGADTQYF. This sequence joins TRBV28 and TRBJ2-3; 16 nucleotides line up with TRBD2. Trimming took 4 bases from V and 4 from J; bases not matched to a gene: 5. CDR3 size: 17 residues. Germline V CDR1 and CDR2: MDHEN, SYDVKM.